These 20 T cell receptor beta chains originate from one sample sequenced in a study of OX40 agonist ivuxolimab in advanced cancers. Assay: immunoSEQ multiplex PCR; the TCRdb copy retains only in-frame clones and omits some. The sample carries several thousand clones, 73% recorded once. This sample comprised CD4+ or CD8+ T cells sorted from blood, obtained in a trial of the OX40 agonist ivuxolimab. The source is an adult with an advanced solid tumor such as melanoma, head and neck, liver or kidney cancer.

J is TRBJ2-1 and V is TRBV7-3; perhaps TRBD1 as D (6 bases). Per the germline V gene, CDR1 is SGHTA and CDR2 is FQGTGA. The CDR3 length is 14 residues. V lost 3 bases and J lost 0, with 6 bases in between. CDR3 sequence: CASSLDSSYNEQFF. The CDR3 DNA sequence: TGTGCCAGCAGCTTGGACAGCTCCTACAATGAGCAGTTCTTC.

This chain uses TRBV11-2 with TRBJ2-7; no reliable D call. The CDR3 is 14 amino acids. Germline V gives CDR1 SGHAT, CDR2 FQNNGV. The V gene lost 2 bases and the J gene lost 0 bases, with 8 bases spanning the gap. The CDR3 region has the DNA TGTGCCAGCAGCTTAATCCGGAGCTCCTACGAGCAGTACTTC. Residues: CASSLIRSSYEQYF. Together with reference TRBV11-2 and TRBJ2-7, the CDR3 gives the full variable domain: EAGVAQSPRYKIIEKRQSVAFWCNPISGHATLYWYQQILGQGPKLLIQFQNNGVVDDSQLPKDRFSAERLKGVDSTLKIQPAKLEDSAVYLCASSLIRSSYEQYFGPGTRLTVT.

In DNA, the CDR3 is TGTGCCAGCAGCTTTAGCGGGACAGGGGCCGGCTACACCTTC. This translates into CASSFSGTGAGYTF. This chain links TRBV7-2 with TRBJ1-2; the match to TRBD1 covers 10 bases. The CDR3 loop spans 14 amino acids. CDR1 is SGHTA and CDR2 is FQGNSA in the germline V gene. Trimming took 3 bases from V and 8 from J; bases not matched to a gene: 6.

The chain links TRBV19 to TRBJ1-4; D not certain. This CDR3 has 13 residues. The germline V gene encodes CDR1 LNHDA and CDR2 SQIVND (reference sequence). Trimming left V 7 bases short and J 4 bases short, with 10 bases between. CDR3 sequence reads: CASMAWGNEKLFF. CDR3 sequence (DNA): TGTGCCAGTATGGCATGGGGTAATGAAAAACTGTTTTTT.

The V and J genes are TRBV6-5 and TRBJ1-2, with D possibly matching TRBD1 (6 bases). The CDR3 sequence is 13 residues long. Trimming took off 5 bases at V and 7 bases at J, with 14 bases between the two ends. Germline loops: CDR1 MNHEY, CDR2 SVGAGI. CDR3 DNA: TGTGCCAGCAGTCTCGGGGGGGCTCCTGGCTACACCTTC. The encoded protein is CASSLGGAPGYTF.

The CDR3 nucleotides read TGTGCCACCAGCAGAGAACACGCTTTAGATCAGCCCCAGCATTTT. Protein: CATSREHALDQPQHF. V usage is TRBV15 and J usage is TRBJ1-5; D ambiguous. Trimming removed 0 bases from V and 5 bases from J, with 11 bases in between. The CDR3 runs 15 residues. Germline CDR1 LNHNV, CDR2 YYDKDF (reference sequence).

This chain links TRBV15 with TRBJ2-1; weak D call: TRBD1 (6 bases). Trimming stripped 3 bases from V and 8 bases from J, with 17 bases between. Germline CDR1 LNHNV, CDR2 YYDKDF (reference sequence). The CDR3 is made up of 15 amino acids. The CDR3 loop reads CATSSRDIQVHEQFF. The DNA of the CDR3 is TGTGCCACCAGCAGCCGGGACATCCAGGTCCATGAGCAGTTCTTC. The full variable domain, rest sourced from reference TRBV15 and TRBJ2-1, is DAMVIQNPRYQVTQFGKPVTLSCSQTLNHNVMYWYQQKSSQAPKLLFHYYDKDFNNEADTPDNFQSRRPNTSFCFLDIRSPGLGDTAMYLCATSSRDIQVHEQFFGPGTRLTVL.

The chain recombines TRBV19 with TRBJ2-4; unclear D gene. V was clipped by 1 base and J by 7 bases, with 17 bases between them. Germline CDR1 reads LNHDA; CDR2 reads SQIVND (reference sequence). This CDR3 has 16 amino acids. The CDR3 here is CASSIGESESWNIQYF. The CDR3 coding sequence is TGTGCCAGTAGTATAGGGGAATCGGAGAGCTGGAACATTCAGTACTTC.

V usage is TRBV5-1 and J usage is TRBJ1-3, with D unclear. The CDR3 loop spans 14 amino acids. In germline, CDR1 is SGHRS, CDR2 YFSETQ. Trimming removed 7 bases from V and 0 bases from J, with 11 bases in between. CDR3 amino acids: CASSTGSSGNTIYF. CDR3 nucleotides: TGCGCCAGCTCCACCGGAAGCTCTGGAAACACCATATATTTT.

The chain joins TRBV11-3 to TRBJ2-1; 8 positions agree with TRBD2. Trimming cost V 0 bases and J 9 bases; bases outside gene matches: 7. Germline V gene sequence: CDR1 SGHNT, CDR2 YENEEA. CDR3 length: 15 amino acids. CDR3 coding DNA: TGTGCCAGCAGCTTAGAATTCGGGGGGGCCGGTGAGCAGTTCTTC. Its translation: CASSLEFGGAGEQFF. Full variable domain (rest looked up from reference TRBV11-3 and TRBJ2-1): EAGVVQSPRYKIIEKKQPVAFWCNPISGHNTLYWYLQNLGQGPELLIRYENEEAVDDSQLPKDRFSAERLKGVDSTLKIQPAELGDSAVYLCASSLEFGGAGEQFFGPGTRLTVL.

This sequence joins TRBV9 and TRBJ1-5, with 7 bases that match TRBD1. The CDR3 extends over 19 amino acids. The junction had 21 bases not matched to a gene; V was cut back by 7 bases and J by 2 bases. Germline CDR1 reads SGDLS; CDR2 reads YYNGEE. DNA for the CDR3: TGTGCCAGCCCGACGCCCGCTAAAGACAGGGTCGGGGGCAATCAGCCCCAGCATTTT. It codes for CASPTPAKDRVGGNQPQHF. The whole variable domain, filled in from reference TRBV9 and TRBJ1-5, reads DSGVTQTPKHLITATGQRVTLRCSPRSGDLSVYWYQQSLDQGLQFLIQYYNGEERAKGNILERFSAQQFPDLHSELNLSSLELGDSALYFCASPTPAKDRVGGNQPQHFGDGTRLSIL.

The V and J genes are TRBV6-5 and TRBJ1-2, with D perhaps matching TRBD1 (6 bases). The germline V gene has CDR1 MNHEY and CDR2 SVGAGI. V lost 2 bases, J lost 7 bases, and 11 bases lay in between. This CDR3 is 13 amino acids long. DNA for the CDR3: TGTGCCAGCAGTTACGGGGGGCGGAGTGGCTACACCTTC. This translates into CASSYGGRSGYTF.

Only a few counts were recorded for this clone. The chain uses TRBV27 and TRBJ2-7; D remains unclear. Looked up from germline, CDR1 is MNHEY and CDR2 is SMNVEV (reference sequence). V dropped 5 bases and J dropped 4 bases, with 12 bases sitting between them. This CDR3 contains 13 residues. The CDR3 loop is CASSPPKRYEQYF. As DNA, the CDR3 is TGTGCCAGCAGTCCCCCTAAGAGATACGAGCAGTACTTC.

This clone came up a few times. V gene TRBV14 combines with J gene TRBJ2-1; 8 nucleotides agree with TRBD2. Germline-derived CDR1 and CDR2 are SGHDN and FVKESK. The CDR3 extends over 12 amino acids. The trim removed 3 bases at V and 9 bases at J, leaving 1 base unmatched. The CDR3 bases are TGTGCCAGCAGCCACGGGGGGGTTGAGCAGTTCTTC. Translating it yields CASSHGGVEQFF.

This clone is deemed medium-sized. The junction shows a germline mismatch at one end, possibly a read error. The chain uses TRBV9 and TRBJ1-1; maybe TRBD1 (6 bases). This CDR3 is 13 amino acids long. Germline lookup yields CDR1 SGDLS and CDR2 YYNGEE. CDR3 sequence: CASSAGSETGAVF. CDR3 DNA: TGTGCCAGCAGCGCTGGTTCGGAGACAGGAGCTGTCTTT.

This sequence joins TRBV9 and TRBJ2-7; the D is unclear. Germline CDR1 SGDLS, CDR2 YYNGEE. This CDR3 contains 13 residues. V dropped 4 bases and J dropped 0 bases, with 8 bases sitting between them. CDR3 loop: CASSSGLSYEQYF. DNA of the CDR3: TGTGCCAGCAGCAGTGGGCTCTCCTACGAGCAGTACTTC.

This clone was observed a single time. The rearrangement links TRBV15 to TRBJ1-5; D not certain. V lost 3 bases, J lost 4 bases, and 16 bases lay in between. CDR3 length: 16 residues. Germline V gene lookup returns CDR1 LNHNV and CDR2 YYDKDF (reference sequence). DNA of the CDR3: TGTGCCACCAGCAGTACCGTGGCCGGGTTTAATCAGCCCCAGCATTTT. Translating gives CATSSTVAGFNQPQHF.

The rearrangement uses TRBV9 and TRBJ1-1; D perhaps matches TRBD1 (6 bases). Between the trimmed V and J ends, which lost 0 bases and 4 bases, there was a span of 10 bases. CDR1 is SGDLS, CDR2 YYNGEE, per germline. This CDR3 comprises 14 residues. CDR3 nucleotide sequence: TGTGCCAGCAGCGTAGGGGAGACAGGCACTGAAGCTTTCTTT. It encodes CASSVGETGTEAFF.

This clone is classed as medium-sized. This sequence joins TRBV7-8 and TRBJ2-5; D is undetermined. Germline-derived CDR1 and CDR2 are SGHVS and FQNEAQ. This CDR3 has 11 residues. Deletions cut 2 bases from V and 5 bases from J, with 3 bases between. The CDR3 nucleotides read TGTGCCAGCAGCTTAAAGGAGACCCAGTACTTC. Translated: CASSLKETQYF.

The genes are TRBV4-1 and TRBJ1-5; no definite D call. Trimming left V 0 bases short and J 5 bases short, with 11 bases between. CDR1 MGHRA and CDR2 YSYEKL come from the germline V gene. This CDR3 is 15 amino acids long. This CDR3 reads CASSQDHSGHQPQHF. CDR3 DNA sequence: TGCGCCAGCAGCCAAGATCATTCTGGTCATCAGCCCCAGCATTTT.